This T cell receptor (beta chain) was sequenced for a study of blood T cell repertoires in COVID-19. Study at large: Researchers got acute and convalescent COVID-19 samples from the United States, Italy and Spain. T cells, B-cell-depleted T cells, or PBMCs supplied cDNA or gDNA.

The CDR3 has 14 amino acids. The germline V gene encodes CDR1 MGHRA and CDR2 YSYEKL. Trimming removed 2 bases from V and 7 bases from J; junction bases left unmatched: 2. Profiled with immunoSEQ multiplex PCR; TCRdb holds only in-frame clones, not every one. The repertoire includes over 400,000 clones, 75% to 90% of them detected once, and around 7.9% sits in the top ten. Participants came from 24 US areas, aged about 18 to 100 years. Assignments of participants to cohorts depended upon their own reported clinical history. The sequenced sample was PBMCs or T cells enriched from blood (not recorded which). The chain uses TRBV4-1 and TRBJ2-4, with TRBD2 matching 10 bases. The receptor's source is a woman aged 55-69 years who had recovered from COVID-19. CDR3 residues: CASSQTGLANIQYF. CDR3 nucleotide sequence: TGCGCCAGCAGCCAAACGGGACTAGCGAACATTCAGTACTTC.